These 23 T cell receptor beta chains share one sample of origin, sequenced in a study of blood T cell repertoires in COVID-19. Clones were read by immunoSEQ multiplex PCR, and TCRdb kept only the in-frame ones, dropping some. Here the sample spans around 180,000 clones, 84% being singletons. Specimen: PBMCs or T cells enriched from blood (not recorded which). The source of these receptors is a man aged 50 or older who had recovered from COVID-19.

The V and J genes are TRBV29-1 and TRBJ1-1, with a tentative D call TRBD1 (5 bases). The CDR3 extends over 14 amino acids. V was cut by 6 bases and J by 1 base, with 15 bases left in between. Per germline, CDR1 SQVTM and CDR2 ANQGSEA. CDR3 DNA: TGCAGCGTCAAGGGGAGGGAGTCGAACACTGAAGCTTTCTTT. Translation: CSVKGRESNTEAFF.

The chain carries TRBV4-1 and TRBJ2-2, with 7 bases identical to TRBD1. This CDR3 has 16 residues. Germline V gene lookup returns CDR1 MGHRA and CDR2 YSYEKL. Trimming cost V 0 bases and J 6 bases; bases outside gene matches: 7. The CDR3 region is CASSQEVTGIAGELFF. Written as DNA, the CDR3 is TGCGCCAGCAGCCAAGAGGTGACAGGGATTGCCGGGGAGCTGTTTTTT.

The rearrangement links TRBV27 to TRBJ1-5; D call uncertain. Germline loops: CDR1 MNHEY, CDR2 SMNVEV (reference sequence). With 0 bases removed from V and 6 bases from J, the gap between germline ends came to 9 bases. There are 14 residues in the CDR3. CDR3 residues: CASSLSTLGQPQHF. The CDR3 region has the DNA TGTGCCAGCAGTTTATCGACTCTTGGTCAGCCCCAGCATTTT.

V usage is TRBV4-1 and J usage is TRBJ1-3; D remains ambiguous. Germline V gives CDR1 MGHRA, CDR2 YSYEKL. V was clipped by 0 bases and J by 11 bases, with 14 bases between them. The CDR3 has 14 residues. The CDR3 loop is CASSQEGGLTPIYF. The DNA of the CDR3 is TGCGCCAGCAGCCAAGAAGGAGGGCTTACTCCCATATATTTT.

The chain has TRBV28 and TRBJ2-3, with TRBD2 identical over 8 bases. Losses at the gene ends were 6 bases for V and 2 bases for J; bases not matched to a gene: 7. This CDR3 contains 15 residues. In germline, CDR1 is MDHEN, CDR2 SYDVKM. The CDR3 coding sequence is TGTGCCAGCAGGGCATTAGCGGGACCCACAGATACGCAGTATTTT. Its protein product is CASRALAGPTDTQYF.

The chain joins TRBV3-1 (or the pseudogene TRBV3-2) to TRBJ2-2; possible D gene TRBD1, 6 bases. Deletions cut 1 base from V and 0 bases from J, with 12 bases between. The germline gives CDR1 LGHDT, CDR2 YNNKEL (reference sequence). The CDR3 covers 17 residues. CDR3 sequence (DNA): TGTGCCAGCAGCCAAGCGCCCCCAGGGGCGAACACCGGGGAGCTGTTTTTT. Encoded protein: CASSQAPPGANTGELFF.

The chain combines TRBV7-2 with TRBJ1-6; D might be TRBD1 (5 bases). CDR3 size: 15 residues. V was shortened by 1 base and J by 6 bases, with 10 bases between the two germline ends. Per the germline V gene, CDR1 is SGHTA and CDR2 is FQGNSA. CDR3 in DNA: TGTGCCAGCAGCTTAGTACAGGCTACTAATTCACCCCTCCACTTT. It codes for CASSLVQATNSPLHF.

The DNA for the CDR3 is TGTGCCAGCACCCATCTTCCCCCAGGGGGTCTTGAAAAACTGTTTTTT. This translates into CASTHLPPGGLEKLFF. The chain couples TRBV5-8 to TRBJ1-4, with 7 bases fitting TRBD1. CDR1 and CDR2 (germline): SGHTS, YDEGEE. V shed 6 bases and J 7 bases; nucleotides not matched to a gene: 15. The CDR3 runs 16 residues.

The CDR3, as DNA: TGTGCCACCAGCAGACCTACAACAGGTCCCGGGGAGCTGTTTTTT. Protein: CATSRPTTGPGELFF. The chain links TRBV15 to TRBJ2-2, with D maybe TRBD1 (5 bases). Germline loops: CDR1 LNHNV, CDR2 YYDKDF (reference sequence). The CDR3 sequence is 15 residues long. V lost 2 bases to trimming and J lost 6 bases, with 13 bases between them.

This clone was observed once. V gene TRBV7-9 combines with J gene TRBJ2-2; D not certain. V was cut by 5 bases and J by 6 bases, with 10 bases left in between. This CDR3 spans 13 amino acids. Germline values: CDR1 SEHNR, CDR2 FQNEAQ (reference sequence). The CDR3, as DNA: TGTGCCAGCAGCCCCAGGTCGTCCGGGGAGCTGTTTTTT. It codes for CASSPRSSGELFF.

The chain uses TRBV7-9 and TRBJ1-4; TRBD1 agrees at 8 bases. Germline V gene sequence: CDR1 SEHNR, CDR2 FQNEAQ (reference sequence). The CDR3 spans 15 residues. V shed 5 bases, J shed 5 bases, and the junction held 7 bases outside the gene matches. This CDR3 is CASSTRQGQNEKLFF. The DNA for the CDR3 is TGTGCCAGCAGCACGCGACAGGGGCAGAATGAAAAACTGTTTTTT.

V usage is TRBV21-1 and J usage is TRBJ2-2; the D segment call TRBD2 is taken from the table without a DNA check. TRBV21-1 is a pseudogene segment. This CDR3 is 19 amino acids long. The chain's CDR3 is CASSKLINTSGRDTGELFF. CDR3 in DNA: TGTGCCAGCAGCAAACTGATTAACACCTCGGGGAGGGACACCGGGGAGCTGTTTTTT.

The chain links TRBV24-1 to TRBJ2-1; 14 bases align to TRBD2. V gave up 9 bases and J gave up 6 bases; unmatched junction bases: 6. This CDR3 contains 15 residues. Germline CDR1 reads KGHDR; CDR2 reads SFDVKD. The CDR3 is CATSRGLAGVNEQFF. CDR3 DNA sequence: TGTGCCACCTCGAGGGGACTAGCGGGGGTCAATGAGCAGTTCTTC.

The chain uses TRBV7-3 and TRBJ2-1; a weak D match, TRBD2 (6 bases). The V and J ends lost 5 bases and 5 bases respectively, with 16 bases between them. CDR3 size: 15 residues. The germline V gene encodes CDR1 SGHTA and CDR2 FQGTGA. The CDR3, as DNA: TGTGCCAGCAGCCTGGGGCTAGCGAAGAACAATGAGCAGTTCTTC. It is translated as CASSLGLAKNNEQFF.

The rearrangement links TRBV5-8 to TRBJ1-1; D is possibly TRBD1 (5 bases). In germline, CDR1 is SGHTS, CDR2 YDEGEE. This CDR3 is built from 13 residues. Trimming took 1 base from V and 5 from J, leaving 9 bases between them. The CDR3 coding sequence is TGTGCCAGCAGCTTGTCGGGGGAGACTGAAGCTTTCTTT. Protein sequence: CASSLSGETEAFF.

The V call is TRBV4-1, the J call TRBJ1-4, with D maybe TRBD1 (5 bases). Germline lookup yields CDR1 MGHRA and CDR2 YSYEKL. Trimming left V 3 bases short and J 0 bases short, with 8 bases between. CDR3 length equals 15 residues. CDR3 bases: TGCGCCAGCAGCCAGGAAGGGGCAACTAATGAAAAACTGTTTTTT. It translates to CASSQEGATNEKLFF.

The V call is TRBV3-1 (or the pseudogene TRBV3-2), the J call TRBJ2-2; a possible D gene is TRBD1 (6 bases). This CDR3 has 15 residues. Trimming stripped 5 bases from V and 4 bases from J, with 14 bases between. CDR1 is LGHDT and CDR2 is YNNKEL in the germline V gene (reference sequence). This CDR3 reads CASSVLGAGTGELFF. The DNA for the CDR3 is TGTGCCAGCAGCGTTTTGGGGGCGGGCACCGGGGAGCTGTTTTTT.

The chain employs TRBV5-1 and TRBJ2-3; TRBD2 agrees at 8 bases. J gave up 1 base and V 3 bases, and 7 bases lay outside the gene matches. The germline V gene has CDR1 SGHRS and CDR2 YFSETQ. This CDR3 region has 16 residues. The CDR3: CASSSSGRGGTDTQYF. The CDR3 region has the DNA TGCGCCAGCAGCTCTTCCGGGAGGGGCGGCACAGATACGCAGTATTTT.

The chain has TRBV3-1 (or the pseudogene TRBV3-2) and TRBJ1-1; weak D call: TRBD1 (5 bases). Trimming removed 6 bases from V and 6 bases from J, with 20 bases in between. The CDR3 extends over 15 amino acids. Per the germline V gene, CDR1 is LGHDT and CDR2 is YNNKEL (reference sequence). The CDR3 sequence: CASSYRGVWGSEAFF. In DNA, the CDR3 is TGTGCCAGCAGTTACCGTGGGGTTTGGGGCTCTGAAGCTTTCTTT.

V and J are TRBV6-9 and TRBJ2-5, with 11 positions matching TRBD1. Germline V gene sequence: CDR1 MNHGY, CDR2 SVAAGI. The ends lost 4 bases at V and 4 bases at J; junction bases unmatched: 2. CDR3 length: 14 amino acids. CDR3 in DNA: TGTGCCAGCAGTTCTGGGACAGGGGGAGAGACCCAGTACTTC. Its translation is CASSSGTGGETQYF.

The genes are TRBV5-1 and TRBJ2-3, with D possibly TRBD2 on 5 matching bases. CDR3 length equals 17 residues. Germline V CDR1 and CDR2: SGHRS, YFSETQ. Trimming removed 4 bases at V and 2 bases at J, with 20 bases between. The DNA for the CDR3 is TGCGCCAGCAGCCTCGGGAATTCAATTTATAACACAGATACGCAGTATTTT. Translated, it gives CASSLGNSIYNTDTQYF.

The chain carries TRBV19 and TRBJ2-1; 12 nucleotides match TRBD2. The J segment lost 8 bases and the V segment lost 4 bases, leaving 12 bases of the junction unmatched. Per germline, CDR1 LNHDA and CDR2 SQIVND (reference sequence). The CDR3 runs to 17 residues. The CDR3 DNA sequence: TGTGCCAGTAGTAATGGGGCCCTAGCGGGGGGGATCGATGAGCAGTTCTTC. Encoded protein: CASSNGALAGGIDEQFF. The full variable domain, its missing parts supplied by reference TRBV19 and TRBJ2-1, is DGGITQSPKYLFRKEGQNVTLSCEQNLNHDAMYWYRQDPGQGLRLIYYSQIVNDFQKGDIAEGYSVSREKKESFPLTVTSAQKNPTAFYLCASSNGALAGGIDEQFFGPGTRLTVL.

In nucleotides, the CDR3 is TGCAGCGTATGGGGAAGCTTGGAGGTGAACACTGAAGCTTTCTTT. It encodes CSVWGSLEVNTEAFF. The chain carries TRBV29-1 and TRBJ1-1; D is unclear. The V gene lost 6 bases and the J gene lost 0 bases, with 17 bases spanning the gap. Germline V gene data show CDR1 as SQVTM and CDR2 as ANQGSEA. The CDR3 spans 15 residues.